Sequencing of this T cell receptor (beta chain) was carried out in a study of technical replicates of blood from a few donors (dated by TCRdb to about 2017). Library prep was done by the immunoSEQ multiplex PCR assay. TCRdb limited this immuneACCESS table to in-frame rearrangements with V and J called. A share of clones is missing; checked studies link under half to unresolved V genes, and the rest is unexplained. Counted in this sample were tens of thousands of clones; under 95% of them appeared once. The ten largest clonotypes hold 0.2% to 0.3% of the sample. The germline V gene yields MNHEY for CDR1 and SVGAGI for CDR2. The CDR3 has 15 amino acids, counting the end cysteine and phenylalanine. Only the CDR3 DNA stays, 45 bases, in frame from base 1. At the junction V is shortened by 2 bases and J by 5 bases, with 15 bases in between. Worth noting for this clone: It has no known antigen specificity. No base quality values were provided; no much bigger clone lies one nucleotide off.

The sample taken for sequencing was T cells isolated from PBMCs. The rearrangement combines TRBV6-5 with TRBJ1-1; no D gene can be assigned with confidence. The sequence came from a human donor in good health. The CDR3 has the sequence CASSYADFGGTEAFF. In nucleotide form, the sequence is TGTGCCAGCAGTTACGCCGATTTTGGCGGGACTGAAGCTTTCTTT.